This passage covers 26 T cell receptor beta chains from one sample sequenced in a study of naive and memory T cell subsets. Two oligonucleotides, mixed equimolar, formed the beta constant-region primer covering TRBC1 and TRBC2. Nested alpha and beta constant-region primers with the SP2 primer drove four PCR rounds on ligated cDNA. TCRdb re-analysed the UMI-ligation and nested PCR reads in MiXCR, keeping a single row per CDR3 protein. The sample contains roughly 130,000 distinct CDR3 sequences, 35% to 45% of which appear only once. Sequenced material: central memory CD4+ T cells from blood. The receptors were gathered from a human donor in good health.

This chain's CDR3 is CASSFGRGEQYF. CDR3 nucleotides: TGTGCCAGCAGTTTCGGTCGAGGGGAGCAGTACTTC. The rearrangement uses TRBV12-3 or TRBV12-4 and TRBJ2-7; maybe TRBD2 (5 bases). V shed 3 bases and J shed 7 bases, with 10 bases lying between them. The CDR3 extends over 12 amino acids.

This clonotype was counted a few times. The V gene is TRBV28, the J gene TRBJ1-2; D uncertain. The germline CDR1 and CDR2 sequences are MDHEN and SYDVKM. The CDR3 spans 12 residues. Trimming removed 6 bases at V and 4 bases at J, with 9 bases between. CDR3 sequence reads: CASSLDSYGYTF. The CDR3 region has the DNA TGTGCCAGCAGCCTCGACTCCTATGGCTACACCTTC.

This clonotype was counted a few times. The chain couples TRBV11-2 to TRBJ2-7; D may be TRBD1 (5 bases). Trimming removed 1 base at V and 2 bases at J, with 9 bases between. CDR3 length: 14 amino acids. Germline CDR1 and CDR2: SGHAT and FQNNGV. CDR3 sequence (DNA): TGTGCCAGCAGCTTAGCCAGGGCCGCCTACGAGCAGTACTTC. This encodes CASSLARAAYEQYF. Full variable domain (outside the CDR3, taken from reference TRBV11-2 and TRBJ2-7): EAGVAQSPRYKIIEKRQSVAFWCNPISGHATLYWYQQILGQGPKLLIQFQNNGVVDDSQLPKDRFSAERLKGVDSTLKIQPAKLEDSAVYLCASSLARAAYEQYFGPGTRLTVT.

This clonotype was counted a few times. The chain employs TRBV6-5 and TRBJ2-7; tentatively, D is TRBD1 (6 bases). Germline V CDR1 and CDR2: MNHEY, SVGAGI. V was cut by 6 bases and J by 6 bases, with 15 bases left in between. The length of the CDR3 is 13 residues. CDR3 in amino acids: CASRPTGGFEQYF. CDR3 in DNA: TGTGCCAGCAGGCCGACAGGCGGGTTCGAGCAGTACTTC.

Only a few counts were recorded for this clonotype. V usage is TRBV6-5 and J usage is TRBJ2-7, with D perhaps assigned TRBD1 or TRBD2 (5 bases each). The length of the CDR3 is 15 residues. Germline V lookup: CDR1 MNHEY, CDR2 SVGAGI. V lost 6 bases and J 2 bases, leaving 17 bases between the germline ends. CDR3 sequence reads: CASRSGTWGTYEQYF. CDR3 sequence (DNA): TGTGCCAGCAGATCCGGGACCTGGGGCACCTACGAGCAGTACTTC.

The chain combines TRBV20-1 with TRBJ1-3; 7 bases are a match to TRBD1. V lost 2 bases to trimming and J lost 8 bases; unmatched junction nucleotides: 18. The CDR3 covers 17 residues. Germline V gives CDR1 DFQATT, CDR2 SNEGSKA (reference sequence). The CDR3 reads CSARPIGRPDQGDTIYF. The CDR3 DNA reads as TGCAGTGCTAGACCTATAGGACGGCCGGATCAGGGGGACACCATATATTTT.

The gene calls are TRBV7-9 and TRBJ2-3, with no clear D. Trimming took 1 base from V and 2 from J, leaving 7 bases between them. Germline CDR1 is SEHNR and CDR2 is FQNEAQ (reference sequence). CDR3 size: 14 residues. The CDR3 DNA reads as TGTGCCAGCAGCTTAGTCGTAGACACAGATACGCAGTATTTT. This encodes CASSLVVDTDTQYF.

The V call is TRBV6-5, the J call TRBJ2-7, with 12 bases fitting TRBD1. In germline, CDR1 is MNHEY, CDR2 SVGAGI. Trimming at V came to 5 bases and at J to 6 bases, leaving 8 bases not matched to a gene. CDR3 length: 15 residues. The CDR3 is CASSTTGTGGREQYF. Written as DNA, the CDR3 is TGTGCCAGCAGTACAACCGGGACAGGGGGCCGCGAGCAGTACTTC.

The rearrangement uses TRBV15 and TRBJ2-3; D remains unclear. The germline V gene has CDR1 LNHNV and CDR2 YYDKDF (reference sequence). V lost 6 bases, J lost 2 bases, and 6 bases lay in between. The CDR3 contains 12 residues. CDR3 amino acids: CATSAYTDTQYF. In DNA form, the CDR3 reads TGTGCCACCAGTGCCTACACAGATACGCAGTATTTT.

The chain combines TRBV27 with TRBJ2-7, with a possible D match to TRBD1 (5 bases). Trimming took off 2 bases at V and 3 bases at J, with 14 bases between the two ends. The germline gives CDR1 MNHEY, CDR2 SMNVEV (reference sequence). The CDR3 is made up of 15 amino acids. The CDR3, as DNA: TGTGCCAGCAGTTTAGCCCAGGGCCCCCTCTACGAGCAGTACTTC. It is translated as CASSLAQGPLYEQYF.

The chain employs TRBV5-1 and TRBJ2-3, with 7 bases fitting TRBD2. The ends lost 6 bases at V and 4 bases at J; junction bases unmatched: 8. The CDR3 covers 14 residues. Germline CDR1 SGHRS, CDR2 YFSETQ. The CDR3 nucleotides read TGCGCCAGCACCCTGGGGGGGATTTCAGATACGCAGTATTTT. Encoded protein: CASTLGGISDTQYF. The whole variable domain, remainder taken from reference TRBV5-1 and TRBJ2-3, is KAGVTQTPRYLIKTRGQQVTLSCSPISGHRSVSWYQQTPGQGLQFLFEYFSETQRNKGNFPGRFSGRQFSNSRSEMNVSTLELGDSALYLCASTLGGISDTQYFGPGTRLTVL.

V is TRBV10-2 and J is TRBJ2-3, with 7 bases that match TRBD1. The CDR3 is made up of 18 amino acids. Germline assignment: CDR1 WSHSY and CDR2 SAAADI. V shed 8 bases and J 2 bases; nucleotides not matched to a gene: 19. CDR3 nucleotides: TGCGCCAGCGGCACCCGGGGACAGCCTCTTGTCAACACAGATACGCAGTATTTT. This codes for CASGTRGQPLVNTDTQYF.

The rearrangement uses TRBV4-1 and TRBJ1-2; D call uncertain. The ends were cut back, 3 bases at V and 3 bases at J, with 5 bases in the middle. The germline gives CDR1 MGHRA, CDR2 YSYEKL. This CDR3 comprises 12 residues. The CDR3 loop reads CASSQSYYGYTF. For the CDR3, the DNA is TGCGCCAGCAGCCAGTCATACTATGGCTACACCTTC.

The rearrangement joins TRBV19 to TRBJ2-1; maybe TRBD2 (6 bases). V was cut by 9 bases and J by 8 bases, with 14 bases left in between. Germline CDR1 LNHDA, CDR2 SQIVND (reference sequence). CDR3 length: 12 amino acids. For the CDR3, the DNA is TGTGCCAGCCTTAGCTGGGGGGATGAGCAGTTCTTC. This sequence encodes CASLSWGDEQFF.

This sequence joins TRBV30 and TRBJ2-4, with TRBD1 identical over 9 bases. The J segment lost 7 bases and the V segment lost 5 bases, leaving 0 bases of the junction unmatched. Germline CDR1 and CDR2: GTSNPN and SVGIG (reference sequence). The CDR3 runs 11 residues. The CDR3 reads CAWGQGNIQYF. CDR3 bases: TGTGCCTGGGGACAGGGGAACATTCAGTACTTC.

There are a few counts of this clonotype. V is TRBV6-1 and J is TRBJ2-7; D is uncertain. Germline CDR1 MNHNS, CDR2 SASEGT. V was cut by 8 bases and J by 3 bases, with 5 bases left in between. The CDR3 loop spans 10 amino acids. CDR3 nucleotide sequence: TGTGCCAGCGGGATCTACGAGCAGTACTTC. Protein sequence: CASGIYEQYF.

The chain has TRBV29-1 and TRBJ2-2; D not resolved. V was clipped by 4 bases and J by 7 bases, with 10 bases between them. The CDR3 spans 12 residues. The V gene's germline CDR1 is SQVTM and CDR2 ANQGSEA. This chain's CDR3 is CSVGIFGGELFF. The DNA of the CDR3 is TGCAGCGTTGGAATTTTCGGCGGGGAGCTGTTTTTT.

The chain joins TRBV28 to TRBJ1-1, with D unresolved. CDR1 and CDR2 from the germline V gene are MDHEN and SYDVKM. The CDR3 contains 13 residues. The ends were cut back, 7 bases at V and 7 bases at J, with 16 bases in the middle. The CDR3 is CASISDPRLEAFF. The CDR3 DNA sequence: TGTGCCAGCATCTCGGACCCCCGACTTGAAGCTTTCTTT.

The V gene is TRBV6-5, the J gene TRBJ2-3; 7 nucleotides line up with TRBD1. Per the germline V gene, CDR1 is MNHEY and CDR2 is SVGAGI. V trimming: 0 bases; J trimming: 5 bases; junction bases outside the gene matches: 2. This CDR3 contains 14 residues. The chain's CDR3 is CASSYSNRGDTQYF. As DNA, the CDR3 is TGTGCCAGCAGTTACTCCAACAGGGGAGATACGCAGTATTTT.

The DNA of the CDR3 is TGTGCCAGCAGCTTAACGTCTAGCTCCTACAATGAGCAGTTCTTC. Its translation is CASSLTSSSYNEQFF. The chain couples TRBV7-6 to TRBJ2-1; D call uncertain. CDR1 is SGHVS, CDR2 FNYEAQ, per germline. Trimming shortened V by 2 bases and J by 0 bases, and 8 bases separated the two germline ends. CDR3 length equals 15 residues.

Only a few counts were recorded for this clonotype. The rearrangement uses TRBV6-2 or TRBV6-3 and TRBJ2-1; 9 nucleotides match TRBD1. Germline lookup yields CDR1 MNHEY and CDR2 SVGEGT. Germline trimming cut 4 bases from V and 1 base from J; bases unmatched to any gene: 5. This CDR3 spans 16 amino acids. The CDR3 sequence is CASSSPDRGSYNEQFF. CDR3 bases: TGTGCCAGCAGTTCACCGGACAGGGGTTCCTACAATGAGCAGTTCTTC.

This clonotype showed up just a few times. This chain links TRBV15 with TRBJ1-6; the D gene is possibly TRBD1 (6 bases). Trimming shortened V by 6 bases and J by 9 bases, and 21 bases separated the two germline ends. The CDR3 covers 16 residues. From germline, CDR1 is LNHNV and CDR2 YYDKDF (reference sequence). Written as DNA, the CDR3 is TGTGCCACCAGGGGTCCAAGTCAGGGGATGGGTTCACCCCTCCACTTT. Translating it yields CATRGPSQGMGSPLHF.

This chain links TRBV4-1 with TRBJ1-2, with a weak D call TRBD1 (5 bases). Germline V gene lookup returns CDR1 MGHRA and CDR2 YSYEKL. The CDR3 spans 14 residues. Trimming stripped 0 bases from V and 4 bases from J, with 9 bases between. For the CDR3, the DNA is TGCGCCAGCAGCCAAGAGGAGACAGTCTATGGCTACACCTTC. Protein sequence: CASSQEETVYGYTF.

V gene TRBV10-2 combines with J gene TRBJ2-3; 10 bases line up with TRBD2. The V gene's germline CDR1 is WSHSY and CDR2 SAAADI. J gave up 0 bases and V 3 bases, and 12 bases lay outside the gene matches. The CDR3 totals 19 residues. The CDR3 sequence: CASSEGSGRGTRSTDTQYF. The CDR3 nucleotides are TGCGCCAGCAGTGAAGGGAGCGGGAGGGGTACGAGGAGCACAGATACGCAGTATTTT.

V usage is TRBV7-2 and J usage is TRBJ2-7; D is ambiguous. CDR1 is SGHTA and CDR2 is FQGNSA in the germline V gene. This CDR3 has 12 residues. V lost 5 bases and J lost 7, with 12 bases in between. The CDR3 DNA reads as TGTGCCAGCAGCCTTGGCAAGGTGGAGCAGTACTTC. This encodes CASSLGKVEQYF.

The chain recombines TRBV11-2 with TRBJ1-5; maybe TRBD1 (6 bases). Germline values: CDR1 SGHAT, CDR2 FQNNGV. This CDR3 contains 13 residues. The ends were cut back, 0 bases at V and 6 bases at J, with 6 bases in the middle. CDR3 sequence reads: CASSLDRGQPQHF. CDR3 DNA: TGTGCCAGCAGCTTAGACAGGGGTCAGCCCCAGCATTTT. Full variable domain (missing parts from reference TRBV11-2 and TRBJ1-5): EAGVAQSPRYKIIEKRQSVAFWCNPISGHATLYWYQQILGQGPKLLIQFQNNGVVDDSQLPKDRFSAERLKGVDSTLKIQPAKLEDSAVYLCASSLDRGQPQHFGDGTRLSIL.